Below are 5 T cell receptor beta chains sequenced from a single sample in a study of cytomegalovirus exposure and HLA in healthy donors. Researchers ran the PCR with 60 Vbeta and 13 Jbeta primers. Sequencing was performed with immunoSEQ multiplex PCR; in TCRdb, only in-frame clones are kept and a portion is missing. The sample carries 95,000 to 150,000 clones, over 60% recorded once. Sequences were obtained from PBMCs. The source of these receptors is a man between 18 and 35 years old in good health and CMV-seronegative.

CDR3 residues: CASSFGYGRGEAFF. The CDR3 nucleotides are TGTGCCAGCAGCTTCGGCTACGGAAGAGGGGAAGCTTTCTTT. The V gene is TRBV11-2, the J gene TRBJ1-1; D unresolved. The CDR3 length is 14 residues. From germline, CDR1 is SGHAT and CDR2 FQNNGV. V was trimmed by 3 bases and J by 8 bases, leaving 16 bases between them.

This chain links TRBV19 with TRBJ2-7; a possible D gene is TRBD2 (6 bases). The CDR3 contains 13 residues. The V end was cut by 5 bases, the J end by 0 bases, with 8 bases between. Per the germline V gene, CDR1 is LNHDA and CDR2 is SQIVND (reference sequence). CDR3 sequence reads: CASSPDYSYEQYF. The CDR3 DNA is TGTGCCAGTAGTCCGGACTACTCCTACGAGCAGTACTTC.

The CDR3 protein is CASSFQTGGSYEQYF. CDR3 sequence (DNA): TGTGCCAGCAGCTTTCAGACAGGGGGCTCCTACGAGCAGTACTTC. The chain combines TRBV7-9 with TRBJ2-7, with 9 bases that match TRBD1. Germline V gene data show CDR1 as SEHNR and CDR2 as FQNEAQ (reference sequence). The CDR3 length is 15 residues. Trimming removed 3 bases from V and 0 bases from J; junction bases left unmatched: 3.

V gene TRBV6-5 combines with J gene TRBJ1-5; no clear D gene. CDR1 and CDR2 from the germline V gene are MNHEY and SVGAGI. CDR3 length equals 15 residues. V was clipped by 4 bases and J by 0 bases, with 10 bases between them. In nucleotides, the CDR3 is TGTGCCAGCAGTTTGGCAGGATTTAGCAATCAGCCCCAGCATTTT. Protein product: CASSLAGFSNQPQHF.

This clone came up once. This chain links TRBV6-1 with TRBJ2-7; tentatively, D is TRBD1 (6 bases). The CDR3 has 12 amino acids. Trimming pared 8 bases from V and 4 bases from J, leaving 12 bases between. The germline V gene encodes CDR1 MNHNS and CDR2 SASEGT. The CDR3 sequence is CASGGDMYEQYF. Here the CDR3 DNA reads TGTGCCAGCGGTGGGGACATGTACGAGCAGTACTTC.